The present entry profiles one T cell receptor (beta chain) with its context. Its antigen is currently not known. No base-level quality is on record; no much larger clone is a single base apart. Libraries were built with 5' RACE. TCRdb shows the sequencer as Illumina HiSeq 2500. A second PCR of 7 to 11 cycles was performed with a sample-barcoded 5' primer and a J-beta primer mix. A unique molecular identifier was introduced onto each TCR beta cDNA molecule by a template-switch 5' adaptor carrying 12 random nucleotides. At least 2.5 million CDR3-containing paired-end reads were obtained from each sample. The Mint cDNA synthesis kit, primed by a TRBC-specific oligonucleotide, was used to synthesize first-strand cDNA from all RNA. After uracil-DNA glycosylase treatment, a first 18-cycle PCR used universal primers M1SS and BC2_uni_R on all cDNA. In the paper's pipeline: For normalization, 1 million high-quality reads, each with a distinct molecular identifier, were randomly selected from each sample. Instead of being binned into consensus sequences, reads with shared molecular identifiers were discarded. MiTCR, run with a Q25 quality threshold and the strictest error-elimination algorithm, handled CDR3 identification, clonotype clustering and error correction. A nonparametric unseen species model with Euler transformation was used to estimate a lower bound on total TCR beta diversity. TCRdb reran the public reads through fastp at Q25 and MiXCR, keeping productive beta chains. Every entry covers one CDR3 protein and lists the most common genes and DNA from its rows. The V and J calls here are based on TCRdb, not the publication. Present in this sample are about 1.8 million distinct CDR3 sequences, about 49% of which were seen just once. The leading ten clones occupy 2% to 2.5% of the sample.

As encoded in the germline V gene (reference sequence), CDR1 is MNHNY while CDR2 is SVGAGI. V was cut back by 5 bases and J by 2 bases, leaving a gap of 13 bases between them. The CDR3 goes from the cysteine to the phenylalanine over 14 residues. The entry retains the CDR3 DNA only, 42 bases that are in frame from base 1. The sample belongs to a study of blood T cells in healthy people across ages (dated by TCRdb to the mid-2010s). Background for the entire study: In model experiments, roughly one uniquely barcoded TCR beta cDNA molecule per two T cells was captured by template switching. Using deep sequencing normalized with unique cDNA molecular identifiers, the study measured how TCR beta repertoire diversity changes with age. The donors were divided into four age groups: young (average about 16 years), middle-aged (over 35), aged (about 56) and long-lived (approximately 74). Donors of different ages were randomly distributed across sequencing lanes to avoid experimental bias. The study analyzed two additional independent replicas of 1 million unique cDNA reads from the same blood draw for two donors, one aged 18 to 29 and one aged 80 or older.

Points the paper makes about the study in general: Estimates of total diversity from one million sequenced T cells were regarded as lower bounds and underestimates. Since profiling was done on bulk unsorted PBMCs, naive and antigen-experienced compartments could not be conclusively compared. The percentage of naive T cells measured by flow cytometry correlated strongly with observed TCR beta diversity. As age increased, observed TCR beta diversity per million T cells dropped in a roughly linear way, and a significant reduction was already evident by age roughly 40. The long-lived group showed more naive CD4+ T cells, fewer expanded clones and increased TCR diversity than the aged group, suggesting age selection. Donor CMV infection status was unknown, potentially confounding age-related changes in expanded clonotypes.

The donors were roughly 39 Caucasian individuals from Russia, aged roughly 6 to 90 years, who were systemically healthy. About 9.6 milliliters of peripheral blood were collected from each donor into EDTA-treated Vacutainer tubes. Ficoll-Paque density-gradient centrifugation was used to isolate PBMCs, with at least 6 million obtained per sample. Trizol reagent was used to extract total RNA from PBMCs, with at least 5 micrograms per sample. For every donor, flow cytometry on a PBMC aliquot measured the percentage of naive CD45RAhigh/CD27high T cells. The sample consisted of blood. This sequence was found in a woman aged 40 to 50 in good health. This chain is built from TRBV6-6 and TRBJ2-7; the D gene is not confidently resolved. The DNA sequence reads TGTGCCAGCAGTCTCCCGACGAGGCCCTACGAGCAGTACTTC. Its translation is CASSLPTRPYEQYF.